The entry below describes one T cell receptor (beta chain). This clone came up once. Which antigen it targets is not known. Nothing much larger sits one base from this clone, and base qualities are not available. From its cysteine to its phenylalanine, the CDR3 spans 17 amino acids. The sequence is cut down to CDR3 DNA, 51 bases in frame from base 1. Unmatched junction bases come to 7, with V trimmed by 4 bases and J by 0 bases. The germline V gene encodes CDR1 SGDLS and CDR2 YYNGEE. The data belong to a study of cytomegalovirus exposure and HLA in healthy donors (dated by TCRdb to about 2017). Regarding the study in general: An earlier analysis of approximately 550 of the donors reported approximately 300 Gb of sequence data and 117 million unique TCR beta sequences from 150 million to 200 million T cells. Four to six DR-DQ haplotypes were handled as single units for association and clustering, since linkage in the cohort was strong. The later analysis used no new phenotypic data to find candidate immune exposures, relying instead on TCR beta sequences and their occurrence across donors. Both class I and class II loci were covered by HLA typing, at four-digit resolution. Approximately 300 gigabases of sequencing data and approximately 85 million unique TCR sequences were included in an early release covering roughly 600 HLA-typed donors. In addition to the first cohort of 650 to 800 subjects, a separate validation cohort of approximately 120 different subjects was used. The number of typed donors differed by locus: 629-630 for A, B, C, DRB1 and DQB1; approximately 520 for DQA1; approximately 600 for DPA1; and around 490 for DPB1. A later analysis re-analyzed previously published TCR beta repertoires from 650 to 800 donors and added high-resolution HLA genotyping to study TCR occurrence patterns. To decide whether each TCR beta V gene segment behaved as functional or pseudogenic, an earlier analysis of some 580 of the donors relied on high-throughput TCR beta sequencing. Every discovery cohort repertoire had been produced on one sequencing platform. The study aimed to test whether signatures of past pathogen exposure could be identified by cataloging public T cell receptors. Alongside the repertoire data, information on donor age, sex, ethnicity and CMV serostatus was compiled. Among several hundred genotyped donors of the cohort, an average of approximately 200,000 unique TCR beta nucleotide sequences was sequenced per donor, of which about 18% were non-productive. To predict cytomegalovirus infection status, the study brought together high-throughput TCR immunosequencing, statistical association of individual TCRs with disease status, and machine learning. Among the roughly 390 genotyped donors, 81% belonged to the genetic ancestry cluster associated with self-reported Caucasian donors. In a later genetic analysis, genome-wide SNP genotypes for about three fifths of the roughly 670 donors were used, and that subset was treated as a discovery cohort. The T cell repertoires of several hundred subjects were profiled by immunosequencing and related to cytomegalovirus serostatus. Results the study describes overall, beyond this receptor: Linkage disequilibrium might explain the correlated functional status among segregating V segments, but an unknown experimental factor could not be ruled out. In an earlier analysis of under 600 of the donors, most TCR beta V segments were observed in productive rearrangements about 87% or about 30% of the time, broadly matching IMGT annotations. In both the original and validation cohorts, the classifier was reported to diagnose cytomegalovirus status with high specificity and sensitivity. Some IMGT-functional V segments, including TRBV6-2 and TRBV6-3, could not be distinguished by the 87-base-pair reads and were therefore excluded. About 15 rarely observed V segments, including chromosome 9 orphons, were excluded from the earlier analysis of some 590 of the donors because counts were too low. The authors suggested that the approach could potentially be generalized to other disease states and immunological phenotypes. The study gave a list of 150 to 200 TCR beta chains associated with cytomegalovirus. Assigning TCR associations to individual alleles was difficult when HLA alleles, especially DR and DQ, strongly co-occurred. Roughly uniform sequencing depth across donors was assumed in presence/absence analyses, although this assumption may not hold. According to a later genetic analysis, donors in an Asian-associated ancestry cluster had fewer N-insertions in productive TCRs than the approximately 650-donor mean. In vitro tests confirmed that a few of the cytomegalovirus-associated TCR beta chains recognize cytomegalovirus antigens. A further reported finding was that TCR beta sequences accurately predicted the HLA-A and HLA-B alleles for most subjects in the first cohort. An association between a missense DCLRE1C variant and V-gene and J-gene trimming of TCR beta chains was found in a later genetic analysis and replicated in an independent cohort. A later analysis found that most CMV-associated TCR beta chains appeared HLA-restricted, with HLA associations seemingly driven largely by CMV exposure. Immune exposure information for the cohort was limited to CMV serostatus. A later analysis found that TCR association rates varied across HLA loci, with DRB1 alleles showing the most associated TCRs and HLA-C alleles the fewest. A later analysis reported that several top co-occurrence clusters appeared linked to parvovirus B19, influenza, CMV and Epstein-Barr virus. At a false discovery rate of 0.05, a later analysis linked 15,000 to 20,000 TCR beta sequences to specific HLA alleles. Across donors, most TCR sequences were observed very rarely, whereas some public TCRs were present in many individuals. HLA typing was unavailable for some donors at each locus, so association tests used only the typed subset. A cluster of highly shared sequence variants was judged likely to be a technical artifact of the sequencing pipeline. This cohort had only TCR beta chains sequenced, and the lack of alpha or paired-chain data limited which features could be detected. In a later analysis, HLA-associated TCR beta chains were found to be more clonally expanded and to have lower generation probabilities than equally common non-associated chains.

Receptor libraries were prepared by the immunoSEQ multiplex PCR assay. The multiplex PCR relied on a mix of 60 forward primers for TCR Vbeta segments and 13 reverse primers for TCR Jbeta segments. A multiplex PCR assay on genomic DNA amplified the CDR3 region of rearranged TCR beta genes. The Illumina HiSeq System was used to sequence the amplified TCR beta libraries as 87-base-pair reads. The paper's processing steps were these. In a later analysis, some 80 million unique TCR beta chains were counted across the 666 repertoires, and roughly 11 million of these chains were shared by at least two donors. Raw reads were error-corrected and collapsed into unique sequences with a nearest-neighbor algorithm that merged closely related sequences to remove PCR and sequencing errors. Alignment of CDR3 sequences to IMGT reference sequences was used to assign V, D and J gene segments. Each retained sequence needed at least a six-nucleotide match to both a V gene segment and a J gene segment. A rearrangement counted as productive if the CDR3 had no stop codons and remained in frame with V and J, and every other rearrangement counted as non-productive. CDR3 was defined by IMGT convention, running from the second conserved V-encoded cysteine to the conserved J-encoded phenylalanine. The earlier analysis of about 530 of the donors excluded any sequence lacking an unambiguous match to a single V gene segment. In an earlier analysis of some 590 of the donors, a V segment was called functional when productive rearrangements were above 56.7%, and segregating when the standard deviation between donors exceeded 5%. To diagnose cytomegalovirus status from the catalog of TCR beta chain sequences, a statistical classification framework was built. A later analysis assigned V and J genes by comparing TCR nucleotide sequences with IMGT/GENE-DB human TR gene sequences. A later analysis assigned CDR3 sequences and most-parsimonious VDJ recombination scenarios with the TCRdist pipeline. In a later analysis, each TCR beta chain was defined by its CDR3 amino acid sequence together with its V-gene family, and reads lacking a unique V-gene family were excluded. In a later analysis, 450 to 600 highly shared, low-generation-probability nucleotide sequences were removed to address suspected cross-contamination and a sequencing artifact. In a later analysis, a clonal expansion index for each public chain was calculated from normalized within-repertoire ranks of inferred template counts. In a later analysis, generation probabilities were computed using a VDJ recombination model fitted to out-of-frame rearrangements, and the results were checked against IGoR. In a later analysis, TCR-TCR, TCR-HLA and TCR-CMV co-occurrence was scored with hypergeometric tests, and a repertoire-size bias correction was applied to TCR pairs. A later analysis estimated false discovery rates by permuting HLA or CMV assignments 20 times. A later analysis grouped co-occurring TCRs with DBSCAN, adding TCRdist sequence similarity when clustering within HLA-allele-positive subsets. For co-occurrence clustering, repertoires with fewer than 30,000 or more than 120,000 public chains were excluded, along with a handful of repertoires with anomalous nucleotide sharing. Here the immuneACCESS table is served through TCRdb, limited to in-frame sequences with V and J called. Missing clones are a known gap in these copies; in checked studies unresolved V genes cover under half, and the rest lacks a known reason. V and J calls plus clone size are reproduced from that table; the DNA served to infer D and trimming. The sample table records 120,000 or so clones; about 80% of these occur just once. Around 2.5% of the sample belongs to the ten largest clones.

The cohort comprised some 730 healthy bone marrow donors. All cohort members were sampled while nominally healthy, although unrecorded immune exposures were likely present. The donor tested CMV seronegative, placing the donor among the approximately 360 seronegative members of the cohort. Every donor gave a peripheral blood sample, and the peripheral blood mononuclear cells from that sample were used for TCR beta sequencing. The Qiagen DNeasy Blood Extraction Kit was used to extract genomic DNA from the blood cell samples. This receptor was identified in a man between 25 and 39 years old in good health and CMV-seronegative. Rearrangement joined TRBV9 to TRBJ2-1; TRBD2 matches 10 bases in the middle. Sequencing was carried out using PBMCs. CDR3 reads: CASSMGLARPSYNEQFF. In nucleotide form, the sequence is TGTGCCAGCAGCATGGGACTAGCGCGACCCTCCTACAATGAGCAGTTCTTC.